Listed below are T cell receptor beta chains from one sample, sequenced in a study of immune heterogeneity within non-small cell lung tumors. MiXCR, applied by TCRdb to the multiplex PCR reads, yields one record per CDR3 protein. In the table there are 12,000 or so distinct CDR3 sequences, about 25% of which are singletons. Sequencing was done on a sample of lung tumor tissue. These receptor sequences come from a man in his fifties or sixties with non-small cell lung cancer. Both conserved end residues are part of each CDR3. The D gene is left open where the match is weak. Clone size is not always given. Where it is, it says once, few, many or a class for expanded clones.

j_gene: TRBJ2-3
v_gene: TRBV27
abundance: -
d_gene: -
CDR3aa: CASSLGRTDTQYF
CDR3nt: TGTGCCAGCAGTTTGGGCCGCACAGATACGCAGTATTTT

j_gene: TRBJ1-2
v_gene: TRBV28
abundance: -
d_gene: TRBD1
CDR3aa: CASSPTGKSYTF
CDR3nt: TGTGCCAGTTCCCCGACAGGGAAGAGCTACACCTTC

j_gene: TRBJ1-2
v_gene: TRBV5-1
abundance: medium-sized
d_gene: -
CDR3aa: CASSLASGNNYGYTF
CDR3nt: TGCGCCAGCAGCTTGGCGTCGGGGAACAACTATGGCTACACCTTC

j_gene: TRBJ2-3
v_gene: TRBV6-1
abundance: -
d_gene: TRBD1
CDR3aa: CASSLTGGSDTQYF
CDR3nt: TGTGCCAGCAGCCTTACAGGGGGATCAGATACGCAGTATTTT

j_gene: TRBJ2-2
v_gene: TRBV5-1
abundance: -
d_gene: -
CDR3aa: CASSLELNTGELFF
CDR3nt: TGCGCCAGCAGCTTGGAGCTGAACACCGGGGAGCTGTTTTTT

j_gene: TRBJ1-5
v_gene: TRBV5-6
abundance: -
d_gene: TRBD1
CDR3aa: CASSLRTGTASNQPQHF
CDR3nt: TGTGCCAGCAGCTTACGGACCGGGACAGCTAGCAATCAGCCCCAGCATTTT

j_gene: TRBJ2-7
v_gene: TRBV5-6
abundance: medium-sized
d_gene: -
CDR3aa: CASSLWDHHEQYF
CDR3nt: TGTGCCAGCAGCTTGTGGGATCACCACGAGCAGTACTTC

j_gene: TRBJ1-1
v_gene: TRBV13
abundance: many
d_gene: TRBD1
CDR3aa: CASSSGTANTEAFF
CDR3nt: TGTGCCAGCAGCTCTGGGACAGCGAACACTGAAGCTTTCTTT

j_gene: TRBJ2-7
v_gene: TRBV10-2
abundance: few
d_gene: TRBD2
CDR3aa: CASMGLAGARSYEQYF
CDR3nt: TGCGCCAGCATGGGACTAGCGGGGGCGAGGTCCTACGAGCAGTACTTC

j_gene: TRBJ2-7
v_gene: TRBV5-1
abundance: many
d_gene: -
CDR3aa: CASSTQGVFYEQYF
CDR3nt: TGCGCCAGCAGCACACAAGGAGTGTTCTACGAGCAGTACTTC

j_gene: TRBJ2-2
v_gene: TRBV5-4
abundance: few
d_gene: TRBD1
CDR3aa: CASSPPGPGGRNTGELFF
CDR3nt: TGTGCCAGCAGCCCCCCCGGACCAGGGGGAAGAAACACCGGGGAGCTGTTTTTT

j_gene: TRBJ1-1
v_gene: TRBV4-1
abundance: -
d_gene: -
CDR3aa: CASSQDPAGLAFF
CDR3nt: TGCGCCAGCAGCCAAGATCCGGCGGGGCTAGCTTTCTTT

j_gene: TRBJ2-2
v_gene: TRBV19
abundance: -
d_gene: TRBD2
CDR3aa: CVSSTRPSGGGELFF
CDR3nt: TGTGTCAGTAGTACTCGTCCTAGCGGAGGCGGGGAGCTGTTTTTT

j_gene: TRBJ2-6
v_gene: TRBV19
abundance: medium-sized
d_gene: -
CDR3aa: CASQAQSGANVLTF
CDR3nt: TGTGCCAGCCAGGCACAATCTGGGGCCAACGTCCTGACTTTC

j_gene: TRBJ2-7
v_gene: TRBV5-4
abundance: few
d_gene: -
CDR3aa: CASSLVVGSNYEQYF
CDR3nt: TGTGCCAGCAGCTTGGTGGTAGGGTCGAACTACGAGCAGTACTTC

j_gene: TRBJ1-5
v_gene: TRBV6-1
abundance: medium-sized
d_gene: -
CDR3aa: CASGAGTGPQHF
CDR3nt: TGTGCCAGCGGAGCGGGAACCGGGCCCCAGCATTTT

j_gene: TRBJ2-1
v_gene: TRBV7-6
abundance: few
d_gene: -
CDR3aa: CASSLVGGSVNEQFF
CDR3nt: TGTGCCAGCAGCTTAGTTGGGGGATCGGTCAATGAGCAGTTCTTC

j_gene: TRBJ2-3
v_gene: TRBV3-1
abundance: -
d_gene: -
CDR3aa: CASSQVFSSGAYTDTQYF
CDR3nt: TGTGCCAGCAGCCAAGTTTTCTCGTCCGGGGCTTACACAGATACGCAGTATTTT

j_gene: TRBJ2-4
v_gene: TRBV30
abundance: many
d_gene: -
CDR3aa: CAWSPTGPKNIQYF
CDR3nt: TGTGCCTGGAGTCCTACAGGGCCTAAAAACATTCAGTACTTC

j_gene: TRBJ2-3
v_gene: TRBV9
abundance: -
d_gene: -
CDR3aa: CASSVQGPDTQYF
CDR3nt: TGTGCCAGCAGCGTACAGGGACCAGATACGCAGTATTTT

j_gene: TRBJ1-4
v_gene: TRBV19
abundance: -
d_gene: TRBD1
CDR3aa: CASTDRGGFGTNEKLFF
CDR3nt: TGTGCCAGTACAGACAGGGGCGGTTTCGGGACTAATGAAAAACTGTTTTTT

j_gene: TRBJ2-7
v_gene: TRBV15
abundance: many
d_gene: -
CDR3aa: CATSRERAREQYF
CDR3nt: TGTGCCACCAGCAGGGAAAGGGCTCGCGAGCAGTACTTC

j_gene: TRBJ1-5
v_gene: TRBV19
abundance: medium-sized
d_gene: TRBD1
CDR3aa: CASSKPSGTGVGNQPQHF
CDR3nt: TGTGCCAGTAGTAAGCCCTCCGGGACAGGGGTCGGGAATCAGCCCCAGCATTTT

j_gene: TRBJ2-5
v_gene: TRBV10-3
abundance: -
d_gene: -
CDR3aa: CAISPVTSAGQETQYF
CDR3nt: TGTGCCATCAGCCCCGTCACTAGTGCCGGCCAAGAGACCCAGTACTTC

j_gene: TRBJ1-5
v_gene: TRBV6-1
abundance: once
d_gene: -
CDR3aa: CARGNWGTNQPQHF
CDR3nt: TGTGCCAGGGGGAATTGGGGCACCAATCAGCCCCAGCATTTT

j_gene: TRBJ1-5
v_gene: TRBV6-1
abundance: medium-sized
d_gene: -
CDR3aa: CASKTRDTIQPQHF
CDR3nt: TGTGCCAGTAAAACCCGGGACACAATACAGCCCCAGCATTTT

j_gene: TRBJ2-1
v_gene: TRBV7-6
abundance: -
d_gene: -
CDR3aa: CASSLLKEQFF
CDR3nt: TGTGCCAGCAGCCTACTTAAAGAGCAGTTCTTC

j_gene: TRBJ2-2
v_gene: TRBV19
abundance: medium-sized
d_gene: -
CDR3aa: CASSWGSGELFF
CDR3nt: TGTGCCAGTAGCTGGGGGTCCGGGGAGCTGTTTTTT

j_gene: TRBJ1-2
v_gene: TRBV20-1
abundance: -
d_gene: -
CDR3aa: CRAPGGVGYGYTF
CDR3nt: TGCAGAGCCCCGGGGGGGGTTGGCTATGGCTACACCTTC

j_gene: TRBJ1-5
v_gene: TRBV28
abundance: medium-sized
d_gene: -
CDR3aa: CASRQGNNQPQHF
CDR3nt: TGTGCCAGCAGACAGGGAAACAATCAGCCCCAGCATTTT

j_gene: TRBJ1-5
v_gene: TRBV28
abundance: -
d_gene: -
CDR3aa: CARTWGSNQPQHF
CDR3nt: TGTGCTAGAACCTGGGGGAGCAATCAGCCCCAGCATTTT

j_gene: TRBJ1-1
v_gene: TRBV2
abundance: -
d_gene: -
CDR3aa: CASSWDSRASEAFF
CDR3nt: TGTGCCAGCAGTTGGGACTCCAGGGCTTCCGAAGCTTTCTTT

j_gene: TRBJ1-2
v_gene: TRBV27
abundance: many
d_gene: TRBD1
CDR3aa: CASSPGTGTGGYTF
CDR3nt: TGTGCCAGCAGTCCGGGGACAGGGACGGGTGGCTACACCTTC

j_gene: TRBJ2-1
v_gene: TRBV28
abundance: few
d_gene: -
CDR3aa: CASLLGQSSYNEQFF
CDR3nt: TGTGCCAGCCTTCTAGGCCAGAGCTCCTACAATGAGCAGTTCTTC

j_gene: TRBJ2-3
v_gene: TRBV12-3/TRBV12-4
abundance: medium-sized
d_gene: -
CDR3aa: CASSFLGGTDTQYF
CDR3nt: TGTGCCAGCAGTTTTTTAGGAGGCACAGATACGCAGTATTTT

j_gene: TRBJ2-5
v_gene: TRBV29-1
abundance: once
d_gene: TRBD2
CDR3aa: CSQAGGSGAQDTQYF
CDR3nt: TGCAGCCAGGCCGGGGGGAGTGGAGCTCAAGATACCCAGTACTTC

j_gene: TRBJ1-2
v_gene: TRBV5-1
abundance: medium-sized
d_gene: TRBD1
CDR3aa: CARCWGTGTNYGYTF
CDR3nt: TGCGCCCGTTGCTGGGGGACAGGGACTAACTATGGCTACACCTTC

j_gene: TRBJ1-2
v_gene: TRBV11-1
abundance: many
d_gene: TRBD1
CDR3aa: CASSPRTGGYVYGYTF
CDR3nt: TGTGCCAGCAGCCCCCGGACAGGGGGTTACGTCTATGGCTACACCTTC

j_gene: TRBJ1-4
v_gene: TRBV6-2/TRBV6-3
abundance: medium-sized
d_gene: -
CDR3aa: CASSYSSAGKLFF
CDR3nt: TGTGCCAGCAGTTACTCATCGGCAGGGAAACTGTTTTTT

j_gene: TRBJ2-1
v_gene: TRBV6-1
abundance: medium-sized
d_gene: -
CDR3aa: CASSYKGEQFF
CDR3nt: TGTGCCAGCAGTTACAAGGGTGAGCAGTTCTTC

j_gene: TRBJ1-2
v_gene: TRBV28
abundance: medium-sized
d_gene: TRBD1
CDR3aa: CASSPGTGIQRYGYTF
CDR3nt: TGTGCCAGCAGTCCCGGGACAGGAATTCAGAGGTATGGCTACACCTTC

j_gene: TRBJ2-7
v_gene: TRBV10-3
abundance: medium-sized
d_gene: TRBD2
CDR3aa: CAISATSGTYEQYF
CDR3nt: TGTGCCATCAGTGCCACTAGCGGCACCTACGAGCAGTACTTC

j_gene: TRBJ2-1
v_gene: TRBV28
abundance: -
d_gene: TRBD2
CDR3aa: CASSLAGGQVNEQFF
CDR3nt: TGTGCCAGCAGTTTAGCGGGGGGGCAAGTAAATGAGCAGTTCTTC

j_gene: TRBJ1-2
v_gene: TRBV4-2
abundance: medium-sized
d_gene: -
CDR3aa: CASSQEEGANYGYTF
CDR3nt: TGTGCCAGCAGCCAAGAAGAGGGGGCTAACTATGGCTACACCTTC

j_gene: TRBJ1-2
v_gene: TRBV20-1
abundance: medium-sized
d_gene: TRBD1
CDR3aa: CSAGTGAAGYTF
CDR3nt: TGCAGTGCTGGAACAGGGGCGGCTGGCTACACCTTC

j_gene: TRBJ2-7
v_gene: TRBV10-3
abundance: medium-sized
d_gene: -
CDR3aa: CASTPGRPGEQYF
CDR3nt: TGTGCCAGCACCCCGGGTCGCCCCGGCGAGCAGTACTTC

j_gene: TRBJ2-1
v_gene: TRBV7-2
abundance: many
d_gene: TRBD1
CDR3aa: CASSTHLVGDREGNEQFF
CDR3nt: TGTGCCAGCAGCACACACCTAGTGGGGGACAGGGAAGGCAATGAGCAGTTCTTC

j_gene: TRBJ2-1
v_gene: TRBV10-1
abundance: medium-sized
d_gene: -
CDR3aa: CASSDGSAGFNEQFF
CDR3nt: TGCGCCAGCAGTGATGGTTCGGCAGGGTTCAATGAGCAGTTCTTC

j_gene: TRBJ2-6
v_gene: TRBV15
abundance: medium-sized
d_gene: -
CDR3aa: CATSRQGNSGANVLTF
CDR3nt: TGTGCCACCAGCAGACAGGGGAACTCTGGGGCCAACGTCCTGACTTTC

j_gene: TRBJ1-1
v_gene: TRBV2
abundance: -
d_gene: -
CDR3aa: CASSEWWMAFF
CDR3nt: TGTGCCAGCAGTGAATGGTGGATGGCTTTCTTT

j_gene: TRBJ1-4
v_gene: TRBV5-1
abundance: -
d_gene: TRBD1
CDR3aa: CASSLWPERTGGGEKLFF
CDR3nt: TGCGCCAGCAGCTTGTGGCCCGAACGGACAGGGGGCGGCGAAAAACTGTTTTTT

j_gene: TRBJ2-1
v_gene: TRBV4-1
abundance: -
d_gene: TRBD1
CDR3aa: CASSRTGQGQNEQFF
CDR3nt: TGCGCCAGCAGCCGAACCGGACAGGGTCAGAATGAGCAGTTCTTC

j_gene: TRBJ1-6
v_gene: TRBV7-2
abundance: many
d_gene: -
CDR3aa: CASSLFGTSNNSPLHF
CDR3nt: TGTGCCAGCAGCTTATTCGGGACATCCAATAATTCACCCCTCCACTTT

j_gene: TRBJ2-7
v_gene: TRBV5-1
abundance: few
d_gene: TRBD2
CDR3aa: CASSWTSGGTYEQYF
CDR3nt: TGCGCCAGCAGCTGGACTAGCGGGGGGACCTACGAGCAGTACTTC

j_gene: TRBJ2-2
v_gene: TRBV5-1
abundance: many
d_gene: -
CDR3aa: CASSPEGTPNTGELFF
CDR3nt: TGCGCCAGCAGCCCGGAGGGGACACCGAACACCGGGGAGCTGTTTTTT